This T cell receptor (beta chain) was identified in a study of cytomegalovirus exposure and HLA in healthy donors. On the study more broadly: The 90 to 150 validation repertoires, a later analysis reported, used the same platform as the 666 repertoires from the first cohort.

The CDR3 contains 16 residues. Germline V lookup: CDR1 GTSNPN, CDR2 SVGIG (reference sequence). Trimming shortened V by 4 bases and J by 4 bases, and 19 bases separated the two germline ends. Notes on this clone: Its antigen remains unidentified.

General observations from the study: Cytomegalovirus status was reportedly diagnosed by the classifier with high sensitivity and specificity. Three chains tied to CMV proved CMV antigen-specific in vitro.

Sequenced by immunoSEQ multiplex PCR; TCRdb stores in-frame clones only, minus some. The table has 200,000 or so clones, around 86% seen once. This TCR was recovered from a woman in her late teens or twenties in good health and CMV-seropositive. Specimen: PBMCs. This sequence joins TRBV30 and TRBJ2-2; perhaps TRBD2 as D (6 bases). DNA of the CDR3: TGTGCCTGGACGGGAGAGAATACATATCCCACCGGGGAGCTGTTTTTT. Translating it yields CAWTGENTYPTGELFF.